One and the same sample provided the 32 T cell receptor beta chains below, sequenced in a study of cytomegalovirus exposure and HLA in healthy donors. The PCR ran on 60 Vbeta and 13 Jbeta primers. TCRdb keeps only in-frame clones here, not all; method: immunoSEQ multiplex PCR. The sample yields roughly 170,000 clones, about 85% seen once. The sample comprised PBMCs. Every receptor here comes from a woman aged 50 to 60 in good health and CMV-seropositive.

This clone was seen a single time. The CDR3 bases are TGTGCCAGCAGTTCTACGTGGGCCTCCTACGAGCAGTACTTC. This encodes CASSSTWASYEQYF. The V gene is TRBV6-6, the J gene TRBJ2-5; the D is unclear. The end of the DNA aligns better with TRBJ2-7, so the J call may be wrong. Germline CDR1 and CDR2: MNHNY and SVGAGI (reference sequence). The CDR3 spans 14 residues.

The rearrangement links TRBV5-4 to TRBJ2-7; 14 nucleotides match TRBD2. The CDR3 has 17 amino acids. J lost 6 bases, V lost 4 bases, and 12 bases had no gene match. CDR1 SGHNT and CDR2 YYREEE come from the germline V gene (reference sequence). The CDR3 sequence is CASSQGLAGVGRAEQYF. CDR3 in DNA: TGTGCCAGCAGCCAGGGACTAGCGGGAGTCGGGCGTGCCGAGCAGTACTTC.

The genes are TRBV27 and TRBJ2-5; D call uncertain. The assigned J gene may be wrong: the sequence end matches TRBJ2-7 better. Germline V gene lookup returns CDR1 MNHEY and CDR2 SMNVEV (reference sequence). The CDR3 sequence is 15 residues long. The chain's CDR3 is CASSSQPSSTYEQYF. In DNA, the CDR3 is TGTGCCAGCAGTTCACAGCCGTCCTCGACCTACGAGCAGTACTTC.

J is TRBJ2-7 and V is TRBV7-2; D is ambiguous. This CDR3 is 13 amino acids long. Trimming removed 1 base at V and 6 bases at J, with 10 bases between. Germline CDR1 SGHTA, CDR2 FQGNSA. The DNA of the CDR3 is TGTGCCAGCAGCTTAGTGGTTGGGCGCGAGCAGTACTTC. It is translated as CASSLVVGREQYF.

The gene calls are TRBV4-1 and TRBJ2-7; TRBD1 aligns across 8 bases. Germline assignment: CDR1 MGHRA and CDR2 YSYEKL. The CDR3 length is 15 residues. V lost 4 bases to trimming and J lost 1 base; unmatched junction nucleotides: 6. CDR3 amino acids: CASSPGTGRSYEQYF. CDR3 nucleotides: TGCGCCAGCAGCCCGGGGACAGGCCGATCCTACGAGCAGTACTTC.

The rearrangement uses TRBV5-1 and TRBJ2-3; D is perhaps TRBD2 (5 bases). Germline V gene sequence: CDR1 SGHRS, CDR2 YFSETQ. The CDR3 sequence is 14 residues long. The V end lost 7 bases, the J end lost 4 bases, and 16 bases lay between the germline ends. The DNA of the CDR3 is TGCGCCAGCTCGACCAGTGAGGGTGCAGATACGCAGTATTTT. It translates to CASSTSEGADTQYF.

The V and J genes are TRBV2 and TRBJ1-5, with a tentative D call TRBD1 (5 bases). The CDR3 is 16 residues long. The germline CDR1 and CDR2 sequences are SNHLY and FYNNEI. Trimming took off 7 bases at V and 4 bases at J, with 20 bases between the two ends. The CDR3 DNA reads as TGTGCCAGCAAAACCCCGGGGGGGAATCTTAATCAGCCCCAGCATTTT. It encodes CASKTPGGNLNQPQHF.

This chain uses TRBV6-6 with TRBJ2-5; 7 bases are shared with TRBD1. Trimming cost V 10 bases and J 5 bases; bases outside gene matches: 10. The CDR3 runs 13 residues. Germline V gives CDR1 MNHNY, CDR2 SVGAGI (reference sequence). CDR3 residues: CATRDSPGETQYF. The CDR3 DNA reads TGTGCCACTCGGGACAGCCCGGGGGAGACCCAGTACTTC.

V usage is TRBV25-1 and J usage is TRBJ2-1; TRBD2 agrees at 14 bases. The CDR3 sequence is 14 residues long. Germline V gives CDR1 MGHDK, CDR2 SYGVNS. The J segment lost 7 bases and the V segment lost 8 bases, leaving 4 bases of the junction unmatched. CDR3 nucleotide sequence: TGTGCCAGCGGACTAGCGGGAGGATGGAATGAGCAGTTCTTC. This gives the protein CASGLAGGWNEQFF.

The chain employs TRBV29-1 and TRBJ1-3; weak D call: TRBD1 (5 bases). Trimming pared 7 bases from V and 0 bases from J, leaving 19 bases between. The CDR3 contains 16 residues. Germline CDR1 reads SQVTM; CDR2 reads ANQGSEA. For the CDR3, the DNA is TGCAGCGCATCCTCATATCGGGGGAACTCTGGAAACACCATATATTTT. As protein: CSASSYRGNSGNTIYF.

CDR3 bases: TGTGCCAGCGGGAGAGGGAGCACGCAGTATTTT. The encoded protein is CASGRGSTQYF. The chain joins TRBV27 to TRBJ2-3; D is possibly TRBD2 (5 bases). The ends were cut back, 8 bases at V and 9 bases at J, with 12 bases in the middle. The germline CDR1 and CDR2 sequences are MNHEY and SMNVEV (reference sequence). CDR3 length equals 11 residues.

The rearrangement uses TRBV10-2 and TRBJ2-2, with D hard to call. Trimming left V 4 bases short and J 5 bases short, with 8 bases between. This CDR3 has 13 residues. Germline CDR1 WSHSY, CDR2 SAAADI. The CDR3 region has the DNA TGCGCCAGCAGTGGTCAAGCTACCGGGGAGCTGTTTTTT. Translating it yields CASSGQATGELFF.

The V gene is TRBV19, the J gene TRBJ2-7, with TRBD1 identical over 8 bases. The CDR3 runs to 13 residues. Germline CDR1 is LNHDA and CDR2 is SQIVND (reference sequence). V lost 6 bases to trimming and J lost 2 bases; unmatched junction nucleotides: 3. The CDR3 coding sequence is TGTGCCAGTAGCCTGACAGGGGCCTACGAGCAGTACTTC. It yields the protein CASSLTGAYEQYF.

This rearrangement joins TRBV6-6 to TRBJ1-2; TRBD1 might be the D (6 bases). Trimming pared 7 bases from V and 6 bases from J, leaving 15 bases between. Germline V gene data show CDR1 as MNHNY and CDR2 as SVGAGI (reference sequence). The CDR3 contains 13 residues. CDR3 sequence reads: CASNLQGAHGYTF. The CDR3 DNA is TGTGCCAGCAACCTACAGGGCGCACATGGCTACACCTTC.

The chain uses TRBV28 and TRBJ1-4; D possibly corresponds to TRBD1 (5 bases). Germline assignment: CDR1 MDHEN and CDR2 SYDVKM. The CDR3 runs to 14 residues. The V and J ends lost 8 bases and 0 bases respectively, with 10 bases between them. The CDR3 DNA sequence: TGTGCCAGCCGAACAGGAGCAACTAATGAAAAACTGTTTTTT. This gives the protein CASRTGATNEKLFF.

The count of this clone is one. The rearrangement links TRBV7-2 to TRBJ1-1, with 8 bases lining up with TRBD1. CDR1 and CDR2 (germline): SGHTA, FQGNSA. This CDR3 comprises 12 residues. After removal of 4 bases from V and 10 bases from J, the junction contained 5 bases not matched to a gene. CDR3 region: CASSSQDRAAFF. For the CDR3, the DNA is TGTGCCAGCAGCTCCCAGGACAGGGCAGCTTTCTTT.

This chain links TRBV27 with TRBJ1-1; D is uncertain. The V gene's germline CDR1 is MNHEY and CDR2 SMNVEV (reference sequence). Trimming pared 3 bases from V and 5 bases from J, leaving 16 bases between. The CDR3 covers 15 residues. The DNA of the CDR3 is TGTGCCAGCAGTTTGACGACGGGGATTCGTACTGAAGCTTTCTTT. It codes for CASSLTTGIRTEAFF.

This chain links TRBV27 with TRBJ1-1; D remains ambiguous. Germline-derived CDR1 and CDR2 are MNHEY and SMNVEV (reference sequence). Trimming shortened V by 0 bases and J by 7 bases, and 9 bases separated the two germline ends. This CDR3 has 13 residues. DNA of the CDR3: TGTGCCAGCAGTTTATCGAACCAGAATGAAGCTTTCTTT. Its protein product is CASSLSNQNEAFF.

The chain couples TRBV27 to TRBJ1-2, with a tentative D call TRBD1 (5 bases). This CDR3 contains 15 residues. V dropped 5 bases and J dropped 3 bases, with 16 bases sitting between them. The germline V gene encodes CDR1 MNHEY and CDR2 SMNVEV (reference sequence). CDR3 amino acids: CASSAVRDYHYGYTF. CDR3 nucleotide sequence: TGTGCCAGCAGTGCGGTCAGGGACTATCACTATGGCTACACCTTC.

This clone was seen just once. The chain couples TRBV7-9 to TRBJ2-2, with 13 bases fitting TRBD2. From germline, CDR1 is SEHNR and CDR2 FQNEAQ (reference sequence). Unmatched junction bases numbered 5, after V lost 4 bases and J lost 0 bases. The CDR3 is made up of 18 amino acids. CDR3 sequence reads: CASSSGLAGVSNTGELFF. The CDR3 coding sequence is TGTGCCAGCAGCTCCGGACTAGCGGGGGTTTCGAACACCGGGGAGCTGTTTTTT.

This clone was recorded once. The chain joins TRBV5-1 to TRBJ2-1; possibly TRBD1 for D (5 bases). CDR3 length equals 18 residues. The germline V and J ends were trimmed by 3 bases and 1 base, with 20 bases remaining between them. In germline, CDR1 is SGHRS, CDR2 YFSETQ. CDR3 loop: CASSSPRTGGISYNEQFF. DNA of the CDR3: TGCGCCAGCAGCTCCCCCAGAACAGGTGGGATATCCTACAATGAGCAGTTCTTC.

V is TRBV10-3 and J is TRBJ2-1, with 8 bases aligning to TRBD2. V was pared by 7 bases and J by 3 bases, with 5 bases of the junction left unmatched. Germline V gene sequence: CDR1 ENHRY, CDR2 SYGVKD. The CDR3 is 14 amino acids. This CDR3 reads CAIMVAGHYNEQFF. The CDR3 DNA reads as TGTGCCATCATGGTAGCGGGACACTACAATGAGCAGTTCTTC.

The chain is built from TRBV2 and TRBJ2-7, with D possibly being TRBD1 (6 bases). This CDR3 is 13 amino acids long. Between the trimmed V and J ends, which lost 6 bases and 4 bases, there was a span of 13 bases. CDR1 SNHLY and CDR2 FYNNEI come from the germline V gene. CDR3 bases: TGTGCCAGCAGCCCACAGGGTTGGTACGAGCAGTACTTC. Its protein is CASSPQGWYEQYF.

The gene calls are TRBV7-3 and TRBJ2-1, with 7 bases that match TRBD2. The CDR3 covers 14 residues. The V and J ends lost 0 bases and 12 bases, in that order; junction bases with no gene match: 8. Germline V gene lookup returns CDR1 SGHTA and CDR2 FQGTGA. The CDR3 DNA follows: TGTGCCAGCAGCTTAACCCCTTCGACTAGCTTGCAGTTCTTC. Residues: CASSLTPSTSLQFF.

The rearrangement uses TRBV29-1 and TRBJ1-2; perhaps TRBD1 as D (6 bases). The V and J ends lost 1 base and 7 bases respectively, with 16 bases between them. The CDR3 loop spans 14 amino acids. The germline V gene has CDR1 SQVTM and CDR2 ANQGSEA. The CDR3 DNA follows: TGCAGCGTTGAAGCCCCCGGGGGGCGCGGTGGCTACACCTTC. Protein: CSVEAPGGRGGYTF.

The rearrangement joins TRBV28 to TRBJ1-5; unclear D gene. CDR1 MDHEN and CDR2 SYDVKM come from the germline V gene. This CDR3 region has 14 residues. The V and J ends lost 6 bases and 0 bases respectively, with 9 bases between them. CDR3 region: CASRRSYSNQPQHF. CDR3 bases: TGTGCCAGCAGGAGGAGTTATAGCAATCAGCCCCAGCATTTT.

The chain's CDR3 is CASSLQTGTGVYEQYF. In nucleotides, the CDR3 is TGTGCCAGTAGTCTCCAAACCGGGACAGGGGTCTACGAGCAGTACTTC. V gene TRBV19 combines with J gene TRBJ2-7; 10 bases fit TRBD1. Germline V gives CDR1 LNHDA, CDR2 SQIVND (reference sequence). The CDR3 contains 16 residues. Germline trimming cut 5 bases from V and 3 bases from J; bases unmatched to any gene: 10.

The genes are TRBV27 and TRBJ2-3; 10 nucleotides match TRBD2. CDR1 and CDR2 from the germline V gene are MNHEY and SMNVEV (reference sequence). The CDR3 has 16 residues. V lost 6 bases, J lost 2 bases, and 8 bases stayed unmatched. The CDR3 reads CASSRVAGGPTDTQYF. The DNA for the CDR3 is TGTGCCAGCAGCCGGGTAGCGGGGGGCCCCACAGATACGCAGTATTTT.

The J gene is TRBJ1-5, the V gene TRBV6-4; no clear D. Looked up from germline, CDR1 is MRHNA and CDR2 is SNTAGT. The CDR3 spans 14 residues. V lost 0 bases, J lost 0 bases, and 3 bases lay in between. In DNA, the CDR3 is TGTGCCAGCAGTGACTCGTATAGCAATCAGCCCCAGCATTTT. Its translation: CASSDSYSNQPQHF.

This chain connects TRBV27 to TRBJ1-1, with a weak D call TRBD1 (5 bases). The CDR3 spans 13 residues. Germline V gene lookup returns CDR1 MNHEY and CDR2 SMNVEV (reference sequence). V was cut by 1 base and J by 6 bases, with 9 bases left in between. CDR3 coding DNA: TGTGCCAGCAGTTTATTTGACAGACCTGAAGCTTTCTTT. Amino acid sequence: CASSLFDRPEAFF.

This chain links TRBV5-1 with TRBJ1-2, with D perhaps TRBD1 (5 bases). Trimming stripped 1 base from V and 10 bases from J, with 23 bases between. This CDR3 is 16 amino acids long. In germline, CDR1 is SGHRS, CDR2 YFSETQ. This CDR3 is CASSLSGGTVRSNYTF. CDR3 DNA: TGCGCCAGCAGCTTGTCGGGCGGGACGGTACGGTCTAACTACACCTTC.

This clone was counted only a few times. V and J are TRBV7-8 and TRBJ1-1; 8 nucleotides align to TRBD1. In germline, CDR1 is SGHVS, CDR2 FQNEAQ. Germline trimming cut 2 bases from V and 4 bases from J; bases unmatched to any gene: 9. The CDR3 is 16 residues long. CDR3 protein: CASSLPRGPGGTEAFF. CDR3 sequence (DNA): TGTGCCAGCAGCTTACCCAGGGGGCCGGGAGGCACTGAAGCTTTCTTT.